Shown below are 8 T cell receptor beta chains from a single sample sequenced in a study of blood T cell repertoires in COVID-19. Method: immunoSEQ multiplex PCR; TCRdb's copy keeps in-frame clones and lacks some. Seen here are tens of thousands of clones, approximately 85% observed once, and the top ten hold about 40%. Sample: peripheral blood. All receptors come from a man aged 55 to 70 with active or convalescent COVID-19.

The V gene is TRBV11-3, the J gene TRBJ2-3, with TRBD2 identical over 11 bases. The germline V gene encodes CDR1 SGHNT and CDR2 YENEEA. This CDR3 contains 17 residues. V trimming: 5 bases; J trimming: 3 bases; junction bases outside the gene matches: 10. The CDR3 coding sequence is TGTGCCAGCAGCCAACGCGTACTAGCGGGAGTGACAGATACGCAGTATTTT. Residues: CASSQRVLAGVTDTQYF. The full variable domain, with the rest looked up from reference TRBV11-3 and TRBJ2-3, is EAGVVQSPRYKIIEKKQPVAFWCNPISGHNTLYWYLQNLGQGPELLIRYENEEAVDDSQLPKDRFSAERLKGVDSTLKIQPAELGDSAVYLCASSQRVLAGVTDTQYFGPGTRLTVL.

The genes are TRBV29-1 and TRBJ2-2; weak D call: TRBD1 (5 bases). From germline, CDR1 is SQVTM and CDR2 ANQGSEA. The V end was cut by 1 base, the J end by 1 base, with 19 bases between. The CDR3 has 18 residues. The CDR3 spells CSVEGTARTGLNTGELFF. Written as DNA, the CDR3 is TGCAGCGTTGAAGGCACCGCCCGTACAGGATTGAACACCGGGGAGCTGTTTTTT.

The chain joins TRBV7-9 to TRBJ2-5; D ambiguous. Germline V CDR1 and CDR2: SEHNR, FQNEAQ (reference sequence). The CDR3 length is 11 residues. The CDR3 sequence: CAVRVQETQYF. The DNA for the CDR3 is TGTGCTGTTAGAGTACAAGAGACCCAGTACTTC.

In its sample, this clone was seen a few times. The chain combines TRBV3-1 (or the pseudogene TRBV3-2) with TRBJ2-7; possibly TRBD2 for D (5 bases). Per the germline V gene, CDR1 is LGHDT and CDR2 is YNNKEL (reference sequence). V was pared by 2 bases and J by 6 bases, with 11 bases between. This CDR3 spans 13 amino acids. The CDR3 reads CASSQWEGGEQYV. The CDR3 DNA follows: TGTGCCAGCAGCCAATGGGAAGGAGGCGAGCAGTACGTC.

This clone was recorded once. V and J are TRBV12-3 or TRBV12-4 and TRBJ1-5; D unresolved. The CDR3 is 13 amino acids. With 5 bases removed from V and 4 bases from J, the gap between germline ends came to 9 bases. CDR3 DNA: TGTGCCAGCAGTCCAACTCGGAATCAGCCCCAGCATTTT. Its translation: CASSPTRNQPQHF.

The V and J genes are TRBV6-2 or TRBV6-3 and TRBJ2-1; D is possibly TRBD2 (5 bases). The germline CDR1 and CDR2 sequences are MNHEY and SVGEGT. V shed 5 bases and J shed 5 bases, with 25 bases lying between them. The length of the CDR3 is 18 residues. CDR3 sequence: CASSQFGLTGIGNNEQFF. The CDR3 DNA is TGTGCCAGCAGTCAGTTTGGGCTCACGGGAATCGGGAACAATGAGCAGTTCTTC.

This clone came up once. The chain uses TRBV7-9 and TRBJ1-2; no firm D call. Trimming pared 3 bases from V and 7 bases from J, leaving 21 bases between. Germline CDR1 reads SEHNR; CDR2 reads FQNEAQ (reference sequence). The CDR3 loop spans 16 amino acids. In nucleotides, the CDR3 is TGTGCCAGCAGCTTTTTGGGGTCGTCGGGATCTTCTGGCTACACCTTC. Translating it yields CASSFLGSSGSSGYTF.

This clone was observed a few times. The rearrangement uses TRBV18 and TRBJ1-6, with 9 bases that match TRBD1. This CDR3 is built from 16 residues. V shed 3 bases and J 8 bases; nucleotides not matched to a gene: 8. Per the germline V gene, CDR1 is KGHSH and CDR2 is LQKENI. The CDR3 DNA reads TGTGCCAGCTCACCTATCGGGACAGGGATTGATTCACCCCTCCACTTT. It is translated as CASSPIGTGIDSPLHF.